The 12 T cell receptor beta chains below come from one sample, sequenced in a study of cytomegalovirus exposure and HLA in healthy donors (dated 2017 in TCRdb). Receptor libraries were prepared by the immunoSEQ multiplex PCR assay. Held by TCRdb, this immuneACCESS table contains in-frame sequences only and omits some clones. Under half of the omission traces to an unresolved V gene where checked; the cause of the rest is unknown. Within this sample are roughly 100,000 clones, with approximately 94% of them counted one time only. Clones ranked in the top ten supply 0.8% to 0.9% of the sample. Sequenced input: PBMCs. The receptors stem from a woman aged 18-29 years in good health and CMV-seronegative.

The chain combines TRBV27 with TRBJ1-2; D call uncertain. V gave up 4 bases and J gave up 7 bases, with 16 bases separating them. There are 14 residues in the CDR3. Germline V CDR1 and CDR2: MNHEY, SMNVEV (reference sequence). This CDR3 reads CASSSLSVPGGYTF. The CDR3 nucleotides are TGTGCCAGCAGTTCACTATCGGTCCCTGGTGGCTACACCTTC.

For the CDR3, the DNA is TGTGCCAGCAGTGAAGCTTTCGGCGAGCAGTACTTC. Protein: CASSEAFGEQYF. The chain recombines TRBV25-1 with TRBJ2-7; unclear D gene. CDR1 and CDR2 (germline): MGHDK, SYGVNS. V shed 2 bases and J shed 6 bases, with 8 bases lying between them. The CDR3 totals 12 residues.

The rearrangement uses TRBV2 and TRBJ2-1; TRBD1 agrees at 12 bases. CDR3 size: 15 residues. Germline V CDR1 and CDR2: SNHLY, FYNNEI. Unmatched junction bases numbered 9, after V lost 5 bases and J lost 10 bases. CDR3 residues: CASSPGQGALDEQFF. For the CDR3, the DNA is TGTGCCAGCAGTCCGGGACAGGGGGCGTTGGACGAGCAGTTCTTC.

The chain is built from TRBV29-1 and TRBJ2-5; 10 nucleotides agree with TRBD1. Trimming removed 7 bases from V and 11 bases from J; junction bases left unmatched: 13. Looked up from germline, CDR1 is SQVTM and CDR2 is ANQGSEA. The CDR3 is made up of 13 amino acids. CDR3 nucleotides: TGCAGCGGCTCCGGGACAGGGGCAGGAGAGCAGTACTTC. Translated, it gives CSGSGTGAGEQYF.

The V and J genes are TRBV5-1 and TRBJ2-2, with 10 nucleotides matching TRBD2. The CDR3 extends over 16 amino acids. Germline V gene sequence: CDR1 SGHRS, CDR2 YFSETQ. Trimming removed 4 bases from V and 4 bases from J; junction bases left unmatched: 7. The CDR3 DNA reads TGCGCCAGCAGCGAGCGGGAGGGCCCGACCACCGGGGAGCTGTTTTTT. Amino acid sequence: CASSEREGPTTGELFF. Together with reference TRBV5-1 and TRBJ2-2, the CDR3 gives the full variable domain: KAGVTQTPRYLIKTRGQQVTLSCSPISGHRSVSWYQQTPGQGLQFLFEYFSETQRNKGNFPGRFSGRQFSNSRSEMNVSTLELGDSALYLCASSEREGPTTGELFFGEGSRLTVL.

The CDR3 DNA follows: TGCAGTGCTAGTAGCAATGAGCAGTTCTTC. Translating gives CSASSNEQFF. The chain employs TRBV20-1 and TRBJ2-1; D is ambiguous. The CDR3 spans 10 residues. CDR1 is DFQATT and CDR2 is SNEGSKA in the germline V gene (reference sequence). The V end was cut by 3 bases, the J end by 6 bases, with 3 bases between.

The chain links TRBV18 to TRBJ1-1; no reliable D call. The CDR3 totals 14 residues. Germline values: CDR1 KGHSH, CDR2 LQKENI. Trimming pared 3 bases from V and 3 bases from J, leaving 11 bases between. CDR3 in amino acids: CASSPRGTDTEAFF. In nucleotides, the CDR3 is TGTGCCAGCTCACCTCGCGGAACTGACACTGAAGCTTTCTTT.

The rearrangement joins TRBV2 to TRBJ1-2; 8 bases align to TRBD1. From germline, CDR1 is SNHLY and CDR2 FYNNEI. The CDR3 consists of 15 residues. The V segment lost 2 bases and the J segment 2 bases; nucleotides outside the gene matches: 4. The CDR3 coding sequence is TGTGCCAGCAGTGAATGGACAGGGAGAAACTATGGCTACACCTTC. Its translation: CASSEWTGRNYGYTF.

The rearrangement links TRBV19 to TRBJ2-1; maybe TRBD1 (6 bases). CDR3 size: 14 residues. V lost 7 bases and J lost 5, with 15 bases in between. Germline CDR1 LNHDA, CDR2 SQIVND (reference sequence). The CDR3 coding sequence is TGTGCCAGTACCACTACAGGGAAGAACAATGAGCAGTTCTTC. Protein: CASTTTGKNNEQFF.

The chain combines TRBV7-2 with TRBJ2-2; 7 bases map to TRBD2. Germline CDR1 reads SGHTA; CDR2 reads FQGNSA. The CDR3 extends over 16 amino acids. Unmatched junction bases numbered 7, after V lost 1 base and J lost 5 bases. This CDR3 reads CASSLGSAGRTGELFF. In nucleotides, the CDR3 is TGTGCCAGCAGCTTAGGATCAGCGGGACGGACCGGGGAGCTGTTTTTT.

The chain uses TRBV6-1 and TRBJ2-7, with 12 bases identical to TRBD2. Per the germline V gene, CDR1 is MNHNS and CDR2 is SASEGT. There are 15 residues in the CDR3. The trim removed 6 bases at V and 4 bases at J, leaving 7 bases unmatched. DNA of the CDR3: TGTGCCAGCAGGGTGACTAGCGGGAGTCTTTACGAGCAGTACTTC. This gives the protein CASRVTSGSLYEQYF.

The gene calls are TRBV5-6 and TRBJ1-2; D is possibly TRBD1 (5 bases). Germline CDR1 is SGHDT and CDR2 is YYEEEE. The V gene lost 4 bases and the J gene lost 5 bases, with 15 bases spanning the gap. This CDR3 region has 14 residues. In nucleotides, the CDR3 is TGTGCCAGCAGCCTCCGACAGAACTTATATGGCTACACCTTC. It specifies CASSLRQNLYGYTF.